The 6 T cell receptor beta chains in this list originate from one sample, sequenced in a study of T cells in Graves' hyperthyroidism and ophthalmopathy. RNA transcripts were the template for amplifying TCR beta CDR3 regions. An initial round of RT-PCR targeting the TCR CDR3 relied on the HTBI primer set. One entry per CDR3 protein results from TCRdb running MiXCR on the multiplex PCR reads. The profile shows 300,000 to 450,000 distinct CDR3 sequences, around 18% of them singletons. Input material: blood. These receptors all stem from a man between 18 and 35 years old with Graves' ophthalmopathy.

This clonotype was counted between two and nine times. The CDR3 DNA reads TGTGCCATCAGTCCCGCTGCGGGCAGCGAGGCCTCTTCCTACGAGCAGTACTTC. Its protein is CAISPAAGSEASSYEQYF. The V and J genes are TRBV10-3 and TRBJ2-7; D possibly corresponds to TRBD2 (5 bases). V lost 5 bases to trimming and J lost 1 base, with 24 bases between them. This CDR3 spans 18 amino acids. Per the germline V gene, CDR1 is ENHRY and CDR2 is SYGVKD.

This clonotype was found many times. The chain couples TRBV9 to TRBJ2-5; 13 bases fit TRBD2. The CDR3 is made up of 18 amino acids. The germline gives CDR1 SGDLS, CDR2 YYNGEE. The ends lost 2 bases at V and 1 base at J; junction bases unmatched: 8. CDR3 nucleotides: TGTGCCAGCAGCGTTGCCACCGGGACTAGCGGGACCCAAGAGACCCAGTACTTC. Translating it yields CASSVATGTSGTQETQYF.

This clonotype came up a few times. A clone one base away is much larger, so this may be a read error. The chain employs TRBV7-3 and TRBJ2-5; TRBD1 matches at 10 bases. Per germline, CDR1 SGHTA and CDR2 FQGTGA. The CDR3 runs to 16 residues. The CDR3 DNA sequence: TGTGCCAGCAGCGCCAGGGAGGACAGGGGGGGAGAGACCCAGTGCTTC. Its protein is CASSAREDRGGETQCF. The whole variable domain, remainder taken from reference TRBV7-3 and TRBJ2-5, is GAGVSQTPSNKVTEKGKYVELRCDPISGHTALYWYRQSLGQGPEFLIYFQGTGAADDSGLPNDRFFAVRPEGSVSTLKIQRTERGDSAVYLCASSAREDRGGETQCFGPGTRLLVL.

This clonotype was detected many times. The chain links TRBV20-1 to TRBJ1-2; D uncertain. From germline, CDR1 is DFQATT and CDR2 SNEGSKA (reference sequence). Trimming cost V 3 bases and J 0 bases, with 8 bases left between them. CDR3 length equals 13 residues. The CDR3 DNA sequence: TGCAGTGCTAGGGAGGCTCCTAACTATGGCTACACCTTC. Its translation: CSAREAPNYGYTF.

This clonotype came up many times. This chain links TRBV24-1 with TRBJ1-1; tentative D call: TRBD1 (6 bases). Germline CDR1 KGHDR, CDR2 SFDVKD. This CDR3 has 16 amino acids. V was cut by 4 bases and J by 1 base, with 15 bases left in between. CDR3 DNA sequence: TGTGCCACCAGTGAGGGGACCTTACAGGGGAACACTGAAGCTTTCTTT. Translated: CATSEGTLQGNTEAFF.

V and J are TRBV7-9 and TRBJ2-1; TRBD2 aligns across 10 bases. Trimming took 6 bases from V and 9 from J; bases not matched to a gene: 14. This CDR3 is 16 amino acids long. Germline assignment: CDR1 SEHNR and CDR2 FQNEAQ (reference sequence). The chain's CDR3 is CASSRDSSGSFVEQFF. Here the CDR3 DNA reads TGTGCCAGCAGTCGGGACTCTAGCGGGAGTTTTGTTGAGCAGTTCTTC.